The next 26 T cell receptor beta chains were all read from a single sample in a study of T cell responses to AZD1222 COVID-19 vaccine. The data were produced by immunoSEQ multiplex PCR, yet TCRdb's version contains in-frame clones alone and is incomplete. The profile shows approximately 97,000 clones, around 86% of them singletons. Sequenced material: peripheral blood, taken on day 0 of AZD1222 vaccination. These receptors originate from an adult in good health.

This clone has more than one count but fewer than ten. The chain carries TRBV29-1 and TRBJ2-7; D not certain. V gave up 6 bases and J gave up 1 base, with 7 bases separating them. The V gene's germline CDR1 is SQVTM and CDR2 ANQGSEA. The CDR3 covers 11 residues. The CDR3 here is CSVTVSYEQYF. The CDR3 DNA sequence: TGCAGCGTAACAGTGTCCTACGAGCAGTACTTC.

V usage is TRBV4-1 and J usage is TRBJ2-2, with D unclear. Trimming left V 7 bases short and J 0 bases short, with 12 bases between. The CDR3 is made up of 15 amino acids. Germline CDR1 and CDR2: MGHRA and YSYEKL. This CDR3 reads CASTWALANTGELFF. CDR3 nucleotides: TGCGCCAGCACATGGGCTCTAGCGAACACCGGGGAGCTGTTTTTT.

The chain couples TRBV2 to TRBJ2-1; 9 positions agree with TRBD2. J gave up 7 bases and V 4 bases, and 14 bases lay outside the gene matches. The CDR3 consists of 17 residues. Germline V gene data show CDR1 as SNHLY and CDR2 as FYNNEI. The CDR3 DNA follows: TGTGCCAGCAGTGGTTTGCTTCTAGCGGGAACCCCAAATGAGCAGTTCTTC. Protein sequence: CASSGLLLAGTPNEQFF.

V is TRBV5-4 and J is TRBJ1-1, with unresolved D. Germline V gene sequence: CDR1 SGHNT, CDR2 YYREEE (reference sequence). The CDR3 covers 12 residues. V was clipped by 3 bases and J by 10 bases, with 13 bases between them. The CDR3 loop is CASSWRDLGAFF. Here the CDR3 DNA reads TGTGCCAGCAGCTGGAGGGATTTGGGAGCTTTCTTT.

The J gene is TRBJ2-3, the V gene TRBV5-1; a possible D gene is TRBD2 (5 bases). V was cut by 1 base and J by 3 bases, with 15 bases left in between. The CDR3 consists of 16 residues. The V gene's germline CDR1 is SGHRS and CDR2 YFSETQ. The CDR3 coding sequence is TGCGCCAGCAGCTTGAGCGTCCGGGGTGGAACAGATACGCAGTATTTT. Protein sequence: CASSLSVRGGTDTQYF. Complete variable domain (other parts from reference TRBV5-1 and TRBJ2-3): KAGVTQTPRYLIKTRGQQVTLSCSPISGHRSVSWYQQTPGQGLQFLFEYFSETQRNKGNFPGRFSGRQFSNSRSEMNVSTLELGDSALYLCASSLSVRGGTDTQYFGPGTRLTVL.

This chain uses TRBV30 with TRBJ1-6, with D hard to call. V lost 2 bases to trimming and J lost 5 bases, with 7 bases between them. Germline CDR1 is GTSNPN and CDR2 is SVGIG (reference sequence). The CDR3 covers 13 residues. CDR3 DNA sequence: TGTGCCTGGAGTCGTCAGGATAATTCACCCCTCCACTTT. Protein: CAWSRQDNSPLHF.

This chain links TRBV25-1 with TRBJ1-1; D gene ambiguous. CDR3 length: 11 amino acids. Germline assignment: CDR1 MGHDK and CDR2 SYGVNS. V lost 4 bases and J 11 bases, leaving 11 bases between the germline ends. The chain's CDR3 is CASSASSVAFF. For the CDR3, the DNA is TGTGCCAGCAGTGCCTCCAGTGTGGCTTTCTTT.

This chain uses TRBV3-1 (or the pseudogene TRBV3-2) with TRBJ2-3; 7 nucleotides align to TRBD2. With 4 bases clipped from V and 1 base from J, the junction kept 17 bases outside the gene matches. This CDR3 spans 19 amino acids. Germline loops: CDR1 LGHDT, CDR2 YNNKEL (reference sequence). CDR3 in DNA: TGTGCCAGCAGCCGGAAGGAGACCCTACTAGCGATAGGCACAGATACGCAGTATTTT. It yields the protein CASSRKETLLAIGTDTQYF.

V and J are TRBV25-1 and TRBJ1-2; D unclear. In germline, CDR1 is MGHDK, CDR2 SYGVNS. This CDR3 comprises 13 residues. V dropped 2 bases and J dropped 3 bases, with 7 bases sitting between them. CDR3 in amino acids: CASSEGVHYGYTF. As DNA, the CDR3 is TGTGCCAGCAGTGAAGGGGTGCACTATGGCTACACCTTC.

V gene TRBV11-3 combines with J gene TRBJ2-1; 12 nucleotides align to TRBD1. The J segment lost 4 bases and the V segment lost 5 bases, leaving 3 bases of the junction unmatched. The CDR3 covers 15 residues. Germline-derived CDR1 and CDR2 are SGHNT and YENEEA. For the CDR3, the DNA is TGTGCCAGCAGCCCGGGACAGGGGGCATACAATGAGCAGTTCTTC. Amino acid sequence: CASSPGQGAYNEQFF.

The rearrangement joins TRBV5-1 to TRBJ2-3; D not certain. The CDR3 is 15 amino acids. CDR1 and CDR2 (germline): SGHRS, YFSETQ. Trimming shortened V by 4 bases and J by 5 bases, and 17 bases separated the two germline ends. The CDR3 DNA reads TGCGCCAGCAGCCGAGCCCAACTTGCCGGAGATACGCAGTATTTT. This codes for CASSRAQLAGDTQYF.

This clone is a singleton in its sample. V and J are TRBV13 and TRBJ1-1, with D possibly being TRBD1 (6 bases). Trimming took off 0 bases at V and 8 bases at J, with 19 bases between the two ends. The CDR3 totals 16 residues. Germline V CDR1 and CDR2: PRHDT, FYEKMQ (reference sequence). CDR3 loop: CASSLGLGGDLVEAFF. In nucleotides, the CDR3 is TGTGCCAGCAGCTTAGGGTTGGGGGGCGATCTTGTGGAAGCTTTCTTT.

This chain connects TRBV19 to TRBJ1-1; D call uncertain. Germline V gene sequence: CDR1 LNHDA, CDR2 SQIVND (reference sequence). CDR3 length: 14 residues. V was trimmed by 5 bases and J by 1 base, leaving 11 bases between them. This CDR3 reads CASSWRGENTEAFF. CDR3 coding DNA: TGTGCCAGTAGTTGGCGGGGAGAGAACACTGAAGCTTTCTTT.

V is TRBV5-5 and J is TRBJ1-3; D may be TRBD1 (5 bases). V lost 1 base and J 2 bases, leaving 13 bases between the germline ends. The CDR3 consists of 16 residues. CDR1 SGHKS and CDR2 YYEKEE come from the germline V gene (reference sequence). The CDR3 DNA is TGTGCCAGCAGCTTGCTTGGTGCAGGGCCTGGAAACACCATATATTTT. As protein: CASSLLGAGPGNTIYF.

This chain uses TRBV7-2 with TRBJ2-1, with D unresolved. V was shortened by 1 base and J by 5 bases, with 6 bases between the two germline ends. CDR1 and CDR2 from the germline V gene are SGHTA and FQGNSA. CDR3 length equals 13 residues. CDR3 loop: CASSLGEHNEQFF. CDR3 sequence (DNA): TGTGCCAGCAGCTTAGGAGAGCACAATGAGCAGTTCTTC.

The genes are TRBV7-9 and TRBJ2-7; the D is unclear. Trimming cost V 5 bases and J 2 bases, with 10 bases left between them. Germline values: CDR1 SEHNR, CDR2 FQNEAQ (reference sequence). The CDR3 runs 13 residues. Written as DNA, the CDR3 is TGTGCCAGCAGCCATGGAAGTACCTACGAGCAGTACTTC. This gives the protein CASSHGSTYEQYF.

The gene calls are TRBV7-2 and TRBJ2-7; possibly TRBD2 for D (5 bases). The CDR3 covers 13 residues. The V end lost 5 bases, the J end lost 6 bases, and 14 bases lay between the germline ends. Germline loops: CDR1 SGHTA, CDR2 FQGNSA. CDR3 sequence (DNA): TGTGCCAGCAGCCTTAGAGAGGGCGGCGAGCAGTACTTC. Protein sequence: CASSLREGGEQYF.

V usage is TRBV2 and J usage is TRBJ1-4, with D perhaps TRBD1 (5 bases). Germline CDR1 is SNHLY and CDR2 is FYNNEI. CDR3 size: 13 residues. Trimming cost V 7 bases and J 4 bases, with 10 bases left between them. For the CDR3, the DNA is TGTGCCAGCAACCGGGACGGTAATGAAAAACTGTTTTTT. As protein: CASNRDGNEKLFF.

The chain is built from TRBV2 and TRBJ2-1; TRBD1 agrees at 7 bases. Germline V gene data show CDR1 as SNHLY and CDR2 as FYNNEI. V gave up 5 bases and J gave up 8 bases; unmatched junction bases: 3. The CDR3 extends over 12 amino acids. The CDR3 DNA follows: TGTGCCAGCAGTCTAGGGGGCTATGAGCAGTTCTTC. It encodes CASSLGGYEQFF.

The chain employs TRBV7-2 and TRBJ1-1; D remains ambiguous. Germline V CDR1 and CDR2: SGHTA, FQGNSA. This CDR3 has 14 amino acids. The V gene lost 6 bases and the J gene lost 4 bases, with 15 bases spanning the gap. The CDR3 region has the DNA TGTGCCAGCAGGCCGGCAAGGGTAGGCACTGAAGCTTTCTTT. Protein sequence: CASRPARVGTEAFF. Together with reference TRBV7-2 and TRBJ1-1, the CDR3 gives the full variable domain: GAGVSQSPSNKVTEKGKDVELRCDPISGHTALYWYRQSLGQGLEFLIYFQGNSAPDKSGLPSDRFSAERTGGSVSTLTIQRTQQEDSAVYLCASRPARVGTEAFFGQGTRLTVV.

This chain joins TRBV6-5 and TRBJ2-7, with 9 bases aligning to TRBD1. Germline-derived CDR1 and CDR2 are MNHEY and SVGAGI. The length of the CDR3 is 14 residues. The V gene end was trimmed by 6 bases and the J gene end by 3 bases; junction bases not matched to a gene: 6. The CDR3 reads CASRAGTGNYEQYF. CDR3 bases: TGTGCCAGCAGAGCCGGGACAGGGAACTACGAGCAGTACTTC.

This rearrangement joins TRBV28 to TRBJ2-7, with D possibly matching TRBD2 (6 bases). The V gene's germline CDR1 is MDHEN and CDR2 SYDVKM. The CDR3 length is 14 residues. Trimming took off 6 bases at V and 1 base at J, with 13 bases between the two ends. The CDR3, as DNA: TGTGCCAGCAGGCAGGGACTTCAATCCTACGAGCAGTACTTC. It encodes CASRQGLQSYEQYF. Combining the CDR3 with reference TRBV28 and TRBJ2-7 gives the whole variable domain DVKVTQSSRYLVKRTGEKVFLECVQDMDHENMFWYRQDPGLGLRLIYFSYDVKMKEKGDIPEGYSVSREKKERFSLILESASTNQTSMYLCASRQGLQSYEQYFGPGTRLTVT.

The chain combines TRBV4-1 with TRBJ2-2; 10 bases match TRBD2. V lost 4 bases and J lost 4; bases outside the gene matches: 9. The CDR3 is 17 amino acids. CDR1 and CDR2 (germline): MGHRA, YSYEKL. CDR3 protein: CASSLSTSGVRTGELFF. For the CDR3, the DNA is TGCGCCAGCAGCCTATCTACTAGCGGGGTTCGCACCGGGGAGCTGTTTTTT.

The chain recombines TRBV7-9 with TRBJ1-1; the D is unclear. This CDR3 has 14 residues. Germline V gives CDR1 SEHNR, CDR2 FQNEAQ (reference sequence). V was clipped by 5 bases and J by 0 bases, with 10 bases between them. The CDR3 DNA follows: TGTGCCAGCAGCACGGAAGTAATGAACACTGAAGCTTTCTTT. This sequence encodes CASSTEVMNTEAFF.

This rearrangement joins TRBV7-2 to TRBJ1-4; a possible D gene is TRBD1 (5 bases). Germline V gene lookup returns CDR1 SGHTA and CDR2 FQGNSA. The V end was cut by 8 bases, the J end by 4 bases, with 11 bases between. This CDR3 is 13 amino acids long. CDR3 in DNA: TGTGCCAGCGGCCGGGGCCTTAATGAAAAACTGTTTTTT. Translation: CASGRGLNEKLFF. Full variable domain (outside the CDR3, taken from reference TRBV7-2 and TRBJ1-4): GAGVSQSPSNKVTEKGKDVELRCDPISGHTALYWYRQSLGQGLEFLIYFQGNSAPDKSGLPSDRFSAERTGGSVSTLTIQRTQQEDSAVYLCASGRGLNEKLFFGSGTQLSVL.

The J gene is TRBJ1-2, the V gene TRBV6-1; D is undetermined. Looked up from germline, CDR1 is MNHNS and CDR2 is SASEGT. CDR3 length equals 14 residues. V lost 1 base, J lost 3 bases, and 9 bases lay in between. CDR3 in amino acids: CASSEEIGYYGYTF. Written as DNA, the CDR3 is TGTGCCAGCAGTGAAGAGATAGGGTACTATGGCTACACCTTC.